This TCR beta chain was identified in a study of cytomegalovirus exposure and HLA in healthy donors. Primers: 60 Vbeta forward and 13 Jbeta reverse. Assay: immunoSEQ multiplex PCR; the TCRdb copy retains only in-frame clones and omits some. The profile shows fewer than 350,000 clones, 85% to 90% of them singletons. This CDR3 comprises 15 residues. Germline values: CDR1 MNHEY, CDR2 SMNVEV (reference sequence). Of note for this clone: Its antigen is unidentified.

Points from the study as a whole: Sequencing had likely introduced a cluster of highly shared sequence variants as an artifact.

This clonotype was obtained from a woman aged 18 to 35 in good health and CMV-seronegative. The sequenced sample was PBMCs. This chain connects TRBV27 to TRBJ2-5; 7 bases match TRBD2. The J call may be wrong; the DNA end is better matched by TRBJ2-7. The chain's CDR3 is CASSFIAGGGYEQYF. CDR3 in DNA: TGTGCCAGCAGTTTTATAGCTGGGGGGGGCTACGAGCAGTACTTC.